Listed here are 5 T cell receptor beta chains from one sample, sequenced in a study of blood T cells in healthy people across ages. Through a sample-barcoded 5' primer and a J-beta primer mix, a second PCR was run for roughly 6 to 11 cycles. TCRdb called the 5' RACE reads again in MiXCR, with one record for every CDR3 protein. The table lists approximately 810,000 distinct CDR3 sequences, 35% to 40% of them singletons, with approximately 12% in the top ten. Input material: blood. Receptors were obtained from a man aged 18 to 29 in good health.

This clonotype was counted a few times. The CDR3 region has the DNA TGCGCCAGTTCTACCGGGACAGGGACGGATACGCAGTATTTT. It specifies CASSTGTGTDTQYF. This chain links TRBV5-1 with TRBJ2-3, with 9 bases aligning to TRBD1. The V gene end was trimmed by 8 bases and the J gene end by 6 bases; junction bases not matched to a gene: 10. This CDR3 is built from 14 residues. CDR1 is SGHRS and CDR2 is YFSETQ in the germline V gene.

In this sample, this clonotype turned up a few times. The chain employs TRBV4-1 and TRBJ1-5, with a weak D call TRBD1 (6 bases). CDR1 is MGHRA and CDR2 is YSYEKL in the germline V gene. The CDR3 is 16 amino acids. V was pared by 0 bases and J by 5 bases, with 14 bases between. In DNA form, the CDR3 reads TGCGCCAGCAGCCAAGAAGGACAGAGAGGGGATCAGCCCCAGCATTTT. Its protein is CASSQEGQRGDQPQHF.

CDR3 sequence: CASRRAPGTSGQETQYF. CDR3 in DNA: TGTGCCAGCAGGCGCGCTCCCGGGACTAGCGGGCAAGAGACCCAGTACTTC. This chain uses TRBV7-2 with TRBJ2-5; 12 bases fit TRBD2. The germline V gene encodes CDR1 SGHTA and CDR2 FQGNSA. The junction had 10 bases not matched to a gene; V was cut back by 6 bases and J by 2 bases. The CDR3 is 17 amino acids.

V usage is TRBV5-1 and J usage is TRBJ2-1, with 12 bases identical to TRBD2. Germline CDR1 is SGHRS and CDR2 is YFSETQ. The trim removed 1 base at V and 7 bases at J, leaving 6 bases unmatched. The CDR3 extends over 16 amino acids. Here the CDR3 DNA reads TGCGCCAGCAGCTTGTTGGCTAGCGGGGGGGGGAATGAGCAGTTCTTC. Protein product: CASSLLASGGGNEQFF.

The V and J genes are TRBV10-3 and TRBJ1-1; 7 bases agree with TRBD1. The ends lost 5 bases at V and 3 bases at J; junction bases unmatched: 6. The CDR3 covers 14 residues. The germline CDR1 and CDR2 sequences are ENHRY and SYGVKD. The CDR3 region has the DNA TGTGCCATCAGTAAGAGGGGGCGGGACACTGAAGCTTTCTTT. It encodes CAISKRGRDTEAFF.